In its sample, the clone carrying this TCR beta chain was seen many times. The data were obtained in a study of blood T cell repertoires in COVID-19. The method was immunoSEQ multiplex PCR; TCRdb's version includes in-frame clones alone and lacks a portion of them. The repertoire consists of over 200,000 clones, with about 84% occurring once and the leading ten covering around 2%. CDR1 is SGHVS and CDR2 is FNYEAQ in the germline V gene. V lost 5 bases, J lost 7 bases, and 9 bases lay in between. This CDR3 has 12 residues. The material sequenced was PBMCs or T cells enriched from blood (not recorded which). The gene calls are TRBV7-6 and TRBJ2-1; D is uncertain. The TCR originated in a man between 60 and 70 years old who had recovered from COVID-19. The CDR3 here is CASSPTENEQFF. In DNA, the CDR3 is TGTGCCAGCAGCCCCACAGAAAATGAGCAGTTCTTC.